This TCR beta chain was obtained from a study of identical twins' blood T cells. General study points: Twin similarity might stem from environmental factors, not only genetics.

TCRdb passed the 5' RACE reads through MiXCR, listing each CDR3 protein once. The sample holds a few hundred thousand distinct CDR3 sequences, about 28% seen once. On this clonotype itself: No antigen is known for it.

Donors were six healthy women in three monozygous twin pairs. Source material: PBMCs. This sequence was found in a woman aged 18 to 50 in good health.

In DNA, the CDR3 is TGTGCCTGGAATCGGGGCCGGGATGGCTACACCTTC. Its protein is CAWNRGRDGYTF. The chain is built from TRBV30 and TRBJ1-2, with a tentative D call TRBD1 (5 bases). Germline-derived CDR1 and CDR2 are GTSNPN and SVGIG (reference sequence). V was trimmed by 4 bases and J by 6 bases, leaving 12 bases between them. The length of the CDR3 is 12 residues.